This T cell receptor (beta chain) was retrieved from a study of T cell responses to AZD1222 COVID-19 vaccine. TCRdb keeps only in-frame clones here, not all; method: immunoSEQ multiplex PCR. The repertoire includes approximately 140,000 clones, about nine tenths of them detected once, and about 3.8% sits in the top ten. This CDR3 is built from 12 residues. The V gene lost 3 bases and the J gene lost 5 bases, with 7 bases spanning the gap. Germline CDR1 reads SGHAT; CDR2 reads FQDESV (reference sequence). The starting material was peripheral blood, obtained 28 days after the second AZD1222 dose. The chain combines TRBV11-1 with TRBJ2-5; D gene ambiguous. The clonotype originates from an adult who received the AZD1222 COVID-19 vaccine. CDR3 loop: CASSFGLETQYF. CDR3 nucleotide sequence: TGTGCCAGCAGCTTTGGCCTGGAGACCCAGTACTTC.